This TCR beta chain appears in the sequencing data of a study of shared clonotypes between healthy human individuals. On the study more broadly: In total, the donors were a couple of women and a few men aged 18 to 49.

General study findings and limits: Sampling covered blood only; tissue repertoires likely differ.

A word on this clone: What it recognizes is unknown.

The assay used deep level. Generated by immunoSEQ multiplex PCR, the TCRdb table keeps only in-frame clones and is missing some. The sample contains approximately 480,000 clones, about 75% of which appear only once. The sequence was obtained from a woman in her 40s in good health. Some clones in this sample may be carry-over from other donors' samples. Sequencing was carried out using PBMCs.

The CDR3 nucleotides read TGTGCCAGCAGCTTAGTGGGTCTAGCGTCGAACACCGGGGAGCTGTTTTTT. Amino acid sequence: CASSLVGLASNTGELFF. The chain uses TRBV11-2 and TRBJ2-2, with D perhaps TRBD2 (6 bases). Per the germline V gene, CDR1 is SGHAT and CDR2 is FQNNGV. The CDR3 consists of 17 residues. V gave up 1 base and J gave up 0 bases, with 12 bases separating them.